This entry concerns a single T cell receptor (beta chain). Its target is not known. This may arise from a read error, as a much more abundant clone is one base away. Primed by a sample-barcoded 5' primer and a J-beta primer mix, a second PCR proceeded for roughly 7 to 11 cycles. TCRdb processed the 5' RACE reads anew with MiXCR; each CDR3 protein has one entry. Of hundreds of thousands of distinct CDR3 sequences in the sample, 32% were seen once. The data belong to a study of blood T cells in healthy people across ages. Study results and caveats: Diversity was estimated from one million T cells, and these estimates were considered underestimates.

The sequenced sample was blood. This clonotype was obtained from a woman older than 75 in good health.

The CDR3 DNA reads TGCAGTGCTAGCGGGGGACGGGATGTAAAACTGTTTTTT. The encoded protein is CSASGGRDVKLFF. This rearrangement joins TRBV20-1 to TRBJ1-4, with D tentatively TRBD1 (5 bases). The CDR3 length is 13 residues. The germline CDR1 and CDR2 sequences are DFQATT and SNEGSKA (reference sequence). The ends were cut back, 3 bases at V and 10 bases at J, with 15 bases in the middle.